This T cell receptor (beta chain) was sequenced for a study of cytotoxic CD8 clonotypes in ibrutinib-treated CLL. The wider study: Samples had a mean of roughly 250,000 productive templates and around 90,000 productive rearrangements.

This clone was recorded many times. Per the germline V gene, CDR1 is SGDLS and CDR2 is YYNGEE. The CDR3 totals 16 residues. V lost 4 bases to trimming and J lost 7 bases; unmatched junction nucleotides: 9. This table comes from immunoSEQ multiplex PCR, and its TCRdb copy is limited to in-frame clones, with some not included. The data show 120,000 to 150,000 clones, approximately 90% seen once. Sequencing was performed on PBMCs, taken after 12 months of ibrutinib treatment. This chain connects TRBV9 to TRBJ2-1; 12 bases match TRBD2. The sequence came from a human donor with chronic lymphocytic leukemia. The CDR3 here is CASSSRTSGVRNEQFF. The DNA for the CDR3 is TGTGCCAGCAGCTCCCGGACTAGCGGGGTGAGGAATGAGCAGTTCTTC.